The source of this TCR beta chain is a study of Tregs in tolerant kidney transplant recipients (dated by TCRdb to between 2019 and 2020). Study-wide context: Additional Treg samples were obtained by sorting recipient CD4+CD25+CD127- cells from an approximately three-day mixed lymphocyte reaction with belatacept, in some cases after a subsequent roughly 5-day donor restimulation. The study applied TCRbeta sequencing to find donor-specific regulatory T cells before combined kidney and bone marrow transplantation and then followed those same cells after transplant. Antibodies distinguished recipient from donor cells when sorting primary belatacept mixed lymphocyte reaction cultures. Several methods of expanding Tregs specific for an allogeneic donor were compared by TCRbeta repertoire sequencing in a few healthy controls. Results the study describes overall, beyond this receptor: The most biologically relevant and donor-specific TCRbeta repertoire appeared to be identified by expanding Tregs with activated donor B cells. Although technical replication error seemed to be minimal, the question of biological reproducibility was not addressed directly. Because only a small number of patients were included, the study had limitations, and the results will need to be validated in larger populations as well as under other immunosuppression protocols.

Per the germline V gene (reference sequence), LNHDA is the CDR1 and SQIVND is the CDR2. The CDR3, from cysteine to phenylalanine, totals 13 residues. Only the CDR3 DNA is retained, 39 bases long and in frame from the first base. V is pared back by 4 bases and J by 8 bases, with 12 bases lying between the germline termini. This clone was recorded once. It has no known antigen specificity. No much larger clonotype is one base removed from it; base qualities were not supplied. For TCRbeta CDR3 sequencing, genomic DNA from the sorted cells was extracted using the QIAGEN DNeasy Blood and Tissue Kit. High-throughput TCRbeta CDR3 sequencing, which included PCR amplification with bias correction and internal controls, was done commercially through immunoSEQ. The authors' pipeline ran thus. Unique productive TCRbeta sequences were defined by CDR3 nucleotide sequence when primers matched and otherwise by CDR3 amino acid sequence together with Vbeta and Jbeta genes. A sequence was defined as donor-reactive if the sequence was expanded at least 5-fold in CFSE-low cells compared with unstimulated cells and had a frequency of at least 0.01% in CFSE-low cells. Jensen-Shannon divergence, calculated on the top 100 TCRbeta sequences ranked by frequency, was used to quantify repertoire divergence. For samples with multiple sequencing runs, sorting error was corrected in each run separately before the runs were combined. Held by TCRdb, this immuneACCESS table contains in-frame sequences only and omits some clones. Under half of the omission traces to an unresolved V gene where checked; the cause of the rest is unknown. For V, J and clone size, that table is used; D and trimming come from the DNA. The sample has about 44,000 clones on record, nearly 97% of them singletons. The ten largest clones take up more than 0.35% of the sample.

Blood from healthy controls was obtained either as purchased buffy coats or from healthy volunteers. Healthy control blood was separated into PBMCs by Ficoll density gradient and cryopreserved, and patient PBMCs were collected both before and after transplant. Sequenced input: Tregs from blood cultured with allogeneic cells. The receptor's source is a human donor in good health. The receptor chain draws on TRBV19 and TRBJ1-3, and possibly TRBD1, on 6 matching bases. CDR3 sequence: CASSTGDVDTIYF. The nucleotide sequence reads as follows: TGTGCCAGTAGTACAGGGGACGTAGACACCATATATTTT.